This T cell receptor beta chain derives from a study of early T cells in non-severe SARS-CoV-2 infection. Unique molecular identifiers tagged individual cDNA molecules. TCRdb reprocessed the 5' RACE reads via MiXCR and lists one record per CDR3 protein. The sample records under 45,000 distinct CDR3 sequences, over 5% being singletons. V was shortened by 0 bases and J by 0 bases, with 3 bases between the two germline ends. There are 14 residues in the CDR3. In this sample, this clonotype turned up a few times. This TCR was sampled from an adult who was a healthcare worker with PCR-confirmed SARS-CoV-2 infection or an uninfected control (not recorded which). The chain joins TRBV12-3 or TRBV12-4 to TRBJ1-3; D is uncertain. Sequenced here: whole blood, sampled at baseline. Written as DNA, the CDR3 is TGTGCCAGCAGTTTAGCGGGCTCTGGAAACACCATATATTTT. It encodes CASSLAGSGNTIYF.